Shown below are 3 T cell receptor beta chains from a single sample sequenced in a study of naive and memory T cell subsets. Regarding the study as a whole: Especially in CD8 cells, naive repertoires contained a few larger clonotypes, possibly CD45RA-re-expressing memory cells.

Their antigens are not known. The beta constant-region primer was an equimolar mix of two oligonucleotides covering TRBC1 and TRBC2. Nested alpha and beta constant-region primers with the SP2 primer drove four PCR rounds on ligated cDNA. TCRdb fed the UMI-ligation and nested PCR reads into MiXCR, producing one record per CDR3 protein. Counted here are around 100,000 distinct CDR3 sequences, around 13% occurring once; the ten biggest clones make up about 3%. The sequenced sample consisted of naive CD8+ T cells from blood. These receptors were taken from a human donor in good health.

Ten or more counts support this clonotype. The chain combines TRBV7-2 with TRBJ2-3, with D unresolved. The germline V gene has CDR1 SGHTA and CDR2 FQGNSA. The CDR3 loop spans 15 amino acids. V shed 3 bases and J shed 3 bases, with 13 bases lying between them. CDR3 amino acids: CASSFESLGTDTQYF. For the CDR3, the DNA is TGTGCCAGCAGCTTCGAGTCGTTAGGGACAGATACGCAGTATTTT.

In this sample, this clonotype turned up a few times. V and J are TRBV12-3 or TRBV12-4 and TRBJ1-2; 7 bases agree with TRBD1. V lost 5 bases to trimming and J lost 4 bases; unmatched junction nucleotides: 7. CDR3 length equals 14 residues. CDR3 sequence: CASSHTGTAYGYTF. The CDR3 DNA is TGTGCCAGCAGTCATACCGGGACAGCCTATGGCTACACCTTC.

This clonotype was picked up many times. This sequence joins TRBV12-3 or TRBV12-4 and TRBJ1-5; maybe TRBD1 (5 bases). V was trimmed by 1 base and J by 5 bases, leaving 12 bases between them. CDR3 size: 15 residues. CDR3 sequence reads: CASSLVYRRDQPQHF. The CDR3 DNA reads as TGTGCCAGCAGTTTAGTATACAGGCGAGATCAGCCCCAGCATTTT.